The 17 T cell receptor beta chains below all came from one sample that was sequenced in a study of OX40 agonist ivuxolimab in advanced cancers. The method was immunoSEQ multiplex PCR; TCRdb's version includes in-frame clones alone and lacks a portion of them. The data contain about 58,000 clones, 70% to 90% of them singletons. The input for sequencing was CD4+ or CD8+ T cells sorted from blood, taken in a trial of the OX40 agonist ivuxolimab. These receptors were taken from an adult with an advanced solid tumor such as melanoma, head and neck, liver or kidney cancer.

V gene TRBV5-5 combines with J gene TRBJ1-6, with a weak D call TRBD1 (5 bases). Germline CDR1 reads SGHKS; CDR2 reads YYEKEE (reference sequence). The CDR3 sequence is 15 residues long. V lost 3 bases, J lost 8 bases, and 15 bases lay in between. CDR3 in amino acids: CASSSSGTIDSPLHF. CDR3 bases: TGTGCCAGCAGCTCTTCCGGGACGATTGATTCACCCCTCCACTTT.

V and J are TRBV5-4 and TRBJ2-7, with D hard to call. Trimming took 4 bases from V and 0 from J, leaving 17 bases between them. Germline CDR1 reads SGHNT; CDR2 reads YYREEE (reference sequence). This CDR3 region has 16 residues. CDR3 nucleotides: TGTGCCAGCAGCCCCACCGAGAGAGCCGGCTCCTACGAGCAGTACTTC. Its translation: CASSPTERAGSYEQYF.

By proportion, this clone is medium-sized. This chain uses TRBV19 with TRBJ1-4; D gene unclear. The CDR3 is 15 amino acids. The V end was cut by 5 bases, the J end by 4 bases, with 14 bases between. Germline-derived CDR1 and CDR2 are LNHDA and SQIVND (reference sequence). The CDR3 loop reads CASSGPKTGNEKLFF. The CDR3, as DNA: TGTGCCAGTAGTGGCCCAAAGACGGGTAATGAAAAACTGTTTTTT.

The chain is built from TRBV6-1 and TRBJ2-3, with 12 bases lining up with TRBD2. In germline, CDR1 is MNHNS, CDR2 SASEGT. The CDR3 has 17 residues. J was trimmed by 5 bases and V by 2 bases; bases with no gene match: 8. DNA of the CDR3: TGTGCCAGCAGTGAATCACTAGCGGGGGGCGGGGGAGATACGCAGTATTTT. Its protein is CASSESLAGGGGDTQYF.

CDR3 protein: CASSPPAGHYNEQFF. CDR3 bases: TGTGCCAGCAGCCCCCCCGCGGGACACTACAATGAGCAGTTCTTC. The chain recombines TRBV21-1 with TRBJ2-1. TRBV21-1 is flagged as a pseudogene. The CDR3 is made up of 15 amino acids.

The rearrangement joins TRBV4-1 to TRBJ2-5, with a possible D match to TRBD2 (5 bases). This CDR3 has 15 amino acids. CDR1 and CDR2 (germline): MGHRA, YSYEKL. V lost 0 bases to trimming and J lost 5 bases, with 13 bases between them. The CDR3 here is CASSQDGRTGETQYF. The CDR3 DNA reads as TGCGCCAGCAGCCAAGATGGTCGGACGGGGGAGACCCAGTACTTC.

A few counts support this clone. The chain joins TRBV7-9 to TRBJ1-6, with D possibly TRBD1 on 5 matching bases. The CDR3 extends over 15 amino acids. Trimming removed 1 base from V and 5 bases from J, with 9 bases in between. The germline gives CDR1 SEHNR, CDR2 FQNEAQ (reference sequence). This chain's CDR3 is CASSLGGQNNSPLHF. The CDR3 bases are TGTGCCAGCAGCTTAGGAGGACAAAATAATTCACCCCTCCACTTT.

This sequence joins TRBV29-1 and TRBJ2-1, with 10 bases matching TRBD1. The CDR3 is 13 residues long. The junction had 3 bases not matched to a gene; V was cut back by 6 bases and J by 4 bases. Per germline, CDR1 SQVTM and CDR2 ANQGSEA. As DNA, the CDR3 is TGCAGCGTAGGGACAGGGGCTTACAATGAGCAGTTCTTC. Translated: CSVGTGAYNEQFF.

This chain links TRBV18 with TRBJ1-1, with D uncertain. The CDR3 extends over 14 amino acids. Trimming cost V 3 bases and J 4 bases, with 12 bases left between them. The germline V gene has CDR1 KGHSH and CDR2 LQKENI. The CDR3 DNA is TGTGCCAGCTCACCGCCAGGCAGTCGCACTGAAGCTTTCTTT. Its protein product is CASSPPGSRTEAFF.

The chain joins TRBV9 to TRBJ2-1; 8 bases align to TRBD2. The CDR3 contains 17 residues. Germline V lookup: CDR1 SGDLS, CDR2 YYNGEE. V lost 4 bases and J lost 7; bases outside the gene matches: 16. The CDR3 protein is CASSPRPQAGAWNEQFF. CDR3 DNA sequence: TGTGCCAGCAGCCCAAGACCCCAAGCGGGGGCCTGGAATGAGCAGTTCTTC.

This clone was picked up one time. The chain links TRBV6-1 to TRBJ1-5; no definite D call. This CDR3 is 14 amino acids long. V lost 3 bases, J lost 6 bases, and 12 bases lay in between. Germline V gene sequence: CDR1 MNHNS, CDR2 SASEGT. CDR3 DNA sequence: TGTGCCAGCAGTGACGCGGCGGGCCGTCAGCCCCAGCATTTT. Residues: CASSDAAGRQPQHF.

This clone came up once. V and J are TRBV11-2 and TRBJ2-1, with no clear D. The CDR3 runs 14 residues. V lost 2 bases and J 6 bases, leaving 11 bases between the germline ends. Germline loops: CDR1 SGHAT, CDR2 FQNNGV. CDR3 amino acids: CASSLPPQINEQFF. In DNA form, the CDR3 reads TGTGCCAGCAGCTTACCCCCGCAGATCAATGAGCAGTTCTTC. The full variable domain, with the rest looked up from reference TRBV11-2 and TRBJ2-1, is EAGVAQSPRYKIIEKRQSVAFWCNPISGHATLYWYQQILGQGPKLLIQFQNNGVVDDSQLPKDRFSAERLKGVDSTLKIQPAKLEDSAVYLCASSLPPQINEQFFGPGTRLTVL.

This chain uses TRBV19 with TRBJ1-2; TRBD1 might be the D (6 bases). CDR3 length equals 16 residues. Germline V gene data show CDR1 as LNHDA and CDR2 as SQIVND (reference sequence). V gave up 2 bases and J gave up 3 bases, with 16 bases separating them. The CDR3 bases are TGTGCCAGTAGTATAATAGGGGGGGCTGAAGACTATGGCTACACCTTC. It translates to CASSIIGGAEDYGYTF. The whole variable domain, filled in from reference TRBV19 and TRBJ1-2, reads DGGITQSPKYLFRKEGQNVTLSCEQNLNHDAMYWYRQDPGQGLRLIYYSQIVNDFQKGDIAEGYSVSREKKESFPLTVTSAQKNPTAFYLCASSIIGGAEDYGYTFGSGTRLTVV.

This chain uses TRBV5-6 with TRBJ2-3, with 10 positions matching TRBD1. CDR1 is SGHDT, CDR2 YYEEEE, per germline. The CDR3 has 15 amino acids. J was trimmed by 8 bases and V by 3 bases; bases with no gene match: 9. CDR3 DNA: TGTGCCAGCAGCTACCGACAGGGGGCATCGAGTACGCAGTATTTT. It codes for CASSYRQGASSTQYF.

The V gene is TRBV2, the J gene TRBJ2-7; 7 bases match TRBD1. The CDR3 runs to 15 residues. V lost 6 bases, J lost 0 bases, and 8 bases stayed unmatched. The germline CDR1 and CDR2 sequences are SNHLY and FYNNEI. The DNA of the CDR3 is TGTGCCAGCAGGACCGACAGGGACGCCTCCTACGAGCAGTACTTC. This encodes CASRTDRDASYEQYF.

This clone was detected only once. The identical CDR3 is also encoded by other nucleotide sequences in the sample. This chain connects TRBV19 to TRBJ1-4, with 7 bases identical to TRBD1. The germline V gene has CDR1 LNHDA and CDR2 SQIVND (reference sequence). The CDR3 contains 16 residues. The V segment lost 4 bases and the J segment 0 bases; nucleotides outside the gene matches: 5. The CDR3 sequence: CASSTGQDSTNEKLFF. CDR3 bases: TGTGCCAGTAGTACCGGACAGGATTCAACTAATGAAAAACTGTTTTTT.

This clone was seen only once. The chain combines TRBV25-1 with TRBJ2-2; D might be TRBD1 (5 bases). Deletions cut 4 bases from V and 6 bases from J, with 9 bases between. There are 13 residues in the CDR3. Germline V gene sequence: CDR1 MGHDK, CDR2 SYGVNS. CDR3 in DNA: TGTGCCAGCAGTGGCAGGGTGTCCGGGGAGCTGTTTTTT. Encoded protein: CASSGRVSGELFF.